This T cell receptor (beta chain) is from a study of blood T cells in healthy people across ages. In this sample, this clonotype turned up a few times. Alongside a J-beta primer mix, a sample-barcoded 5' primer served in a second PCR lasting roughly 7 to 11 cycles. Tagging of each cDNA molecule was performed by a template-switch adaptor with 12 random nucleotides. Via MiXCR, TCRdb re-called the 5' RACE reads, giving one row per CDR3 protein. The table lists hundreds of thousands of distinct CDR3 sequences, under 30% of them singletons. Germline CDR1 and CDR2: GTSNPN and SVGIG (reference sequence). After removal of 0 bases from V and 2 bases from J, the junction contained 4 bases not matched to a gene. The CDR3 length is 16 residues. In terms of origin and age, donors were healthy Caucasian individuals from Russia aged 6 to 90.

This clonotype was sampled from a woman older than 75 in good health. Specimen: blood. The V and J genes are TRBV30 and TRBJ1-5, with TRBD1 matching over 10 bases. CDR3 residues: CAWSVDGTGGNQPQHF. The CDR3 bases are TGTGCCTGGAGTGTAGACGGGACAGGGGGCAATCAGCCCCAGCATTTT. The entire variable domain, with the rest obtained from reference TRBV30 and TRBJ1-5, is as follows: SQTIHQWPATLVQPVGSPLSLECTVEGTSNPNLYWYRQAAGRGLQLLFYSVGIGQISSEVPQNLSASRPQDRQFILSSKKLLLSDSGFYLCAWSVDGTGGNQPQHFGDGTRLSIL.